The following is a T cell receptor beta chain sequence with its context. Its antigen is as yet unknown. The V and J ends lost 4 bases and 5 bases respectively, with 21 bases between them. This CDR3 comprises 16 residues. Per germline, CDR1 MNHNS and CDR2 SASEGT. This specimen comes from a study of T cell responses to AZD1222 COVID-19 vaccine. Broader study findings: The study found vaccine-associated CD4 TCRs spanning spike, dominant at 160-218 and 743-854. The breadth and depth of Spike-specific TCRs increased once two AZD1222 doses had been given. After the peak T cell response, and only then, were repertoires sampled. Reports say nearly half of spike-specific TCRs go after unmutated variant regions.

Generated by immunoSEQ multiplex PCR, the TCRdb table keeps only in-frame clones and is missing some. This sample carries roughly 180,000 clones, roughly nine tenths of them seen once, and the ten largest clones take 1.7%. Sequenced here: peripheral blood, sampled 28 days after the second AZD1222 dose. This chain connects TRBV6-1 to TRBJ2-7, with D maybe TRBD1 (6 bases). The sequence came from an adult who received the AZD1222 COVID-19 vaccine. The CDR3 protein is CASSVRAGATSNEQYF. Written as DNA, the CDR3 is TGTGCCAGCAGTGTCCGAGCAGGGGCAACTAGTAACGAGCAGTACTTC.